This T cell receptor (beta chain) originates from a study of T-cell memory formation after mild COVID-19. Study context: Clusters were largely donor specific.

In regard to this clonotype: The antigen is undetermined.

Study-wide results and caveats: There were some responding clones in pre-infection memory, which suggested that cross-reactive memory had joined. Day 37-peaking second-wave clones had unconfirmed SARS-CoV-2 specificity.

TCRdb reprocessed the 5' RACE reads with MiXCR, giving one entry per CDR3 protein. The sample records about 200,000 distinct CDR3 sequences, approximately 10% being singletons. CDR1 is SGHRS and CDR2 is YFSETQ in the germline V gene. There are 18 residues in the CDR3. V trimming: 2 bases; J trimming: 2 bases; junction bases outside the gene matches: 12. The V and J genes are TRBV5-1 and TRBJ1-1, with TRBD1 identical over 10 bases. The sample was PBMCs or a T cell subset sorted from them (not recorded which). The source is a man younger than 35 who had mild COVID-19 (a few samples of this study predate the infection). Cell type and time point are not known. The chain's CDR3 is CASSFYPRQGAPNTEAFF. DNA for the CDR3: TGCGCCAGCAGCTTCTACCCTAGACAGGGGGCACCCAACACTGAAGCTTTCTTT.